The source of this T cell receptor (beta chain) is a study of Graves' ophthalmopathy and Graves' hyperthyroidism. This clonotype was recorded at least ten times. Amplification from RNA transcripts yielded the TCR beta CDR3 regions. HTBI primers were employed in first-round RT-PCR, then a second-round multiplex PCR followed. TCRdb reprocessed the multiplex PCR reads via MiXCR and lists one record per CDR3 protein. The sample has about 500,000 distinct CDR3 sequences; over 13% are singletons. V trimming: 5 bases; J trimming: 6 bases; junction bases outside the gene matches: 6. Germline V gene data show CDR1 as SGDLS and CDR2 as YYNGEE. The CDR3 has 13 amino acids.

The chain links TRBV9 to TRBJ1-2, with 8 nucleotides matching TRBD1. The sequence came from a woman in her twenties or thirties with Graves' ophthalmopathy. Sequenced input: blood. The CDR3 bases are TGTGCCAGCAGTCAGACAGGGGACCATGGCTACACCTTC. It is translated as CASSQTGDHGYTF.